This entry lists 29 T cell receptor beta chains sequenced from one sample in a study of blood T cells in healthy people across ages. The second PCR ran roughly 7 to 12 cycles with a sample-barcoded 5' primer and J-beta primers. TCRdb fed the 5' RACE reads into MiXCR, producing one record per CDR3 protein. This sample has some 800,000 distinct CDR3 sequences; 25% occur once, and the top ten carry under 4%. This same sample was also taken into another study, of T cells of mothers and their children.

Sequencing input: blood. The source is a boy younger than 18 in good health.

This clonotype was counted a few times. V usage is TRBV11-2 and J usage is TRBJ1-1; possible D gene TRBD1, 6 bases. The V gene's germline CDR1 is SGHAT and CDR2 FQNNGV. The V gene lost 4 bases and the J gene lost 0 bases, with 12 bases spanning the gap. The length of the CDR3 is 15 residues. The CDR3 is CASSSQEGVNTEAFF. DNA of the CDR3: TGTGCCAGCAGCTCCCAAGAGGGGGTGAACACTGAAGCTTTCTTT.

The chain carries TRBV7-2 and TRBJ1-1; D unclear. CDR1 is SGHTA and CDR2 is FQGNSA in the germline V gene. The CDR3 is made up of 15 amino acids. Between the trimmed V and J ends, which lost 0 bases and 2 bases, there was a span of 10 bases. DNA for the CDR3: TGTGCCAGCAGCTTAGCTTCAGCCAGAAACACTGAAGCTTTCTTT. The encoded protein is CASSLASARNTEAFF.

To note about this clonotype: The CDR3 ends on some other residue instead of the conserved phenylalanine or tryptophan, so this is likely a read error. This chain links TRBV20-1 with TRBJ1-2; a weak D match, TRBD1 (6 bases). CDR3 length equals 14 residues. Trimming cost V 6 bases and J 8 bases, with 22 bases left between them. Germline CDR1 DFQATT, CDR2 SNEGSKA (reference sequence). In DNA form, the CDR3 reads TGCAGTGCCACGCCGAGGGGGACGGCCCCCGGCTACACCCTC. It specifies CSATPRGTAPGYTL.

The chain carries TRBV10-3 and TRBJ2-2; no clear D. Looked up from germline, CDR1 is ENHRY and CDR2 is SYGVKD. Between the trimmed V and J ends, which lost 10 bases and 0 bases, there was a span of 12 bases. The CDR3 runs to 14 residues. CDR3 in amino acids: CATKTESNTGELFF. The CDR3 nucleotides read TGTGCCACCAAGACGGAATCGAACACCGGGGAGCTGTTTTTT.

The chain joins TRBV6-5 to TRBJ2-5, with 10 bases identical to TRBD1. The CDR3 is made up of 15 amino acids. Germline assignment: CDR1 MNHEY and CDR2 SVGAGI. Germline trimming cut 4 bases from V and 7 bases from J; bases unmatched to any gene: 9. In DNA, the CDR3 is TGTGCCAGCAGTTCCCGGGACAGGGGAAGCTGGACCCAGTACTTC. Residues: CASSSRDRGSWTQYF.

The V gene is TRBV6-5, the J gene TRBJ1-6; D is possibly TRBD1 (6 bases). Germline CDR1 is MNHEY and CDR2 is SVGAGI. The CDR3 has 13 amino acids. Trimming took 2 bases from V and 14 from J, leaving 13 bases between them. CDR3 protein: CASSYDTGKSLHF. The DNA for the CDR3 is TGTGCCAGCAGTTACGACACAGGGAAATCCCTCCACTTT.

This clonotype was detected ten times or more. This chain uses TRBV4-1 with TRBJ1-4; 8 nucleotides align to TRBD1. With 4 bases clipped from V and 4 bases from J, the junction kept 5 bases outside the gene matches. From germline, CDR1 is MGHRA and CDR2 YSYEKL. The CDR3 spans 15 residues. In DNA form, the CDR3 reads TGCGCCAGCAGCCCCGGACAGGGTGTTAATGAAAAACTGTTTTTT. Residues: CASSPGQGVNEKLFF.

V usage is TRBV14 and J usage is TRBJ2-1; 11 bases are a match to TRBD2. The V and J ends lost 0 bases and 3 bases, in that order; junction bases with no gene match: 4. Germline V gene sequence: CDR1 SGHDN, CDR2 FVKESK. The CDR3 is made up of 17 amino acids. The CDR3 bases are TGTGCCAGCAGCCAAGAAGGGACTAGCGGCTTCTACAATGAGCAGTTCTTC. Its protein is CASSQEGTSGFYNEQFF.

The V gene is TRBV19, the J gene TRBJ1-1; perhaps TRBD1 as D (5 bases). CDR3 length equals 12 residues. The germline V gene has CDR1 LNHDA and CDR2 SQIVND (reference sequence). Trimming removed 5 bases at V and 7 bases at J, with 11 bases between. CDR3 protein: CASSAGWDEAFF. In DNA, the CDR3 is TGTGCCAGTAGTGCAGGGTGGGATGAAGCTTTCTTT.

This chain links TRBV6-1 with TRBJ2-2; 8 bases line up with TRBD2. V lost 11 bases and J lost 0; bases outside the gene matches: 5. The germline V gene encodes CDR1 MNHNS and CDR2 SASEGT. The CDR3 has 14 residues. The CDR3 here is CALGGAPNTGELFF. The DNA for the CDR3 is TGTGCCCTCGGGGGGGCCCCGAACACCGGGGAGCTGTTTTTT.

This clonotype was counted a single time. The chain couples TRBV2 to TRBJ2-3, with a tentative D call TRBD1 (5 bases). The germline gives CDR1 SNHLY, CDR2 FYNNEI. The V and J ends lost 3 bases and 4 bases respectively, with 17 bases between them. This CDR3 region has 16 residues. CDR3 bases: TGTGCCAGCAGTGAGTTGGCAGGGAAAGCTCCAGATACGCAGTATTTT. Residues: CASSELAGKAPDTQYF.

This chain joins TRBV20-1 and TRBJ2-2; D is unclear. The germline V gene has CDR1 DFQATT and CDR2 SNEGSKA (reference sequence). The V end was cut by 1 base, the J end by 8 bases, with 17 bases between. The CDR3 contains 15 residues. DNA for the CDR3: TGCAGTGCTAGAGCCGCTAGACGGGCAGTTGGGGAGCTGTTTTTT. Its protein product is CSARAARRAVGELFF.

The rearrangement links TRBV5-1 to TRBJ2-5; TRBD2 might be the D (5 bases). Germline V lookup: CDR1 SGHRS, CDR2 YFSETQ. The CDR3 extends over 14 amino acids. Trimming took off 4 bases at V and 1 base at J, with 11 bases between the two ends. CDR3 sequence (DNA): TGCGCCAGCAGCCCGGGTGCGGGCCAAGAGACCCAGTACTTC. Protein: CASSPGAGQETQYF.

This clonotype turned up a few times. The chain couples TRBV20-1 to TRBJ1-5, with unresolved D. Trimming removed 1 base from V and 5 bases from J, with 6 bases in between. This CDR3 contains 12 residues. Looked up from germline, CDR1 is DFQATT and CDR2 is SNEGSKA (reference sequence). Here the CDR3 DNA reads TGCAGTGCTAGAGGCGGATATCAGCCCCAGCATTTT. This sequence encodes CSARGGYQPQHF.

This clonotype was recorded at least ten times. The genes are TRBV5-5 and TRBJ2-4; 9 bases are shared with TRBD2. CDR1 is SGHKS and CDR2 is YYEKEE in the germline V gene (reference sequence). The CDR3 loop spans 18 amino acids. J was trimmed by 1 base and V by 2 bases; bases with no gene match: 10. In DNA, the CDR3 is TGTGCCAGCAGCTTTTCTCTAGCGGGGCGAGAGGCCAAAAACATTCAGTACTTC. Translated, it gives CASSFSLAGREAKNIQYF.

The CDR3 DNA follows: TGCGCCAGCAGCAGCCAAGATCTGGGACAGTGGTACGGGGAGCTGTTTTTT. Amino acid sequence: CASSSQDLGQWYGELFF. The chain recombines TRBV4-3 with TRBJ2-2, with 7 bases lining up with TRBD1. V gave up 5 bases and J gave up 7 bases; unmatched junction bases: 16. There are 17 residues in the CDR3. From germline, CDR1 is LGHNA and CDR2 YSLEER.

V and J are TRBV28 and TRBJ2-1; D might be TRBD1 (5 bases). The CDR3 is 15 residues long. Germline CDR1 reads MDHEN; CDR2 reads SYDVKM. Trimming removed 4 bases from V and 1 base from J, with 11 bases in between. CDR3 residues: CASSSWTSSYNEQFF. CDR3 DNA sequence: TGTGCCAGCAGTTCGTGGACATCGTCCTACAATGAGCAGTTCTTC.

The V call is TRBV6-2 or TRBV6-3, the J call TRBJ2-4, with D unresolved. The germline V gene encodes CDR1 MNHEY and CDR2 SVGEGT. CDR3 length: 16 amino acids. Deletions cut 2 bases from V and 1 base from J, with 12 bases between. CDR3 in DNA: TGTGCCAGCAGTTACGGCCTTGGGGATGCCAAAAACATTCAGTACTTC. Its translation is CASSYGLGDAKNIQYF.

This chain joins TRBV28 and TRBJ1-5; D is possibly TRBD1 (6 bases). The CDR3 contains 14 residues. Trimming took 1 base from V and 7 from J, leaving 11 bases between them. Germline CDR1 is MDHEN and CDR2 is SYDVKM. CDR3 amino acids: CASSLFEGGQPQHF. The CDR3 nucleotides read TGTGCCAGCAGTTTATTTGAGGGGGGCCAGCCCCAGCATTTT.

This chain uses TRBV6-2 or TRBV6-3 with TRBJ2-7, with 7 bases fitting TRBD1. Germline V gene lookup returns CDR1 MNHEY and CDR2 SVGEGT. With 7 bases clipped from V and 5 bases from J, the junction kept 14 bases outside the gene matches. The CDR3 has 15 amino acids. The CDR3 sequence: CASTSYRGVGDEQYF. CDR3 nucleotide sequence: TGTGCCAGCACCTCCTACAGGGGCGTCGGGGACGAGCAGTACTTC.

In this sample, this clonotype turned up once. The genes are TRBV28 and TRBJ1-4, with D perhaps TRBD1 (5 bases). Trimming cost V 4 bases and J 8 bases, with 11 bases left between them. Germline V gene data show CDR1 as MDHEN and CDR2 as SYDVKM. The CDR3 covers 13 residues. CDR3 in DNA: TGTGCCAGCAGTTCACAGGTTGGAGAAAAACTGTTTTTT. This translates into CASSSQVGEKLFF.

In DNA, the CDR3 is TGCGCCAGCAGCTTGACGGACACCACTGAAGCTTTCTTT. Protein: CASSLTDTTEAFF. The chain employs TRBV5-1 and TRBJ1-1; perhaps TRBD1 as D (5 bases). The V gene's germline CDR1 is SGHRS and CDR2 YFSETQ. The CDR3 length is 13 residues. Trimming shortened V by 1 base and J by 4 bases, and 8 bases separated the two germline ends.

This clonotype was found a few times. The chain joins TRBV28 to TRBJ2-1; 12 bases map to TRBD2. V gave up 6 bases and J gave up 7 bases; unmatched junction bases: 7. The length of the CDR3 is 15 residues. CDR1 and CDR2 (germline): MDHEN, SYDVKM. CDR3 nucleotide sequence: TGTGCCAGCAGGTATCCCGGGACTAGCGGGAATGAGCAGTTCTTC. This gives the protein CASRYPGTSGNEQFF.

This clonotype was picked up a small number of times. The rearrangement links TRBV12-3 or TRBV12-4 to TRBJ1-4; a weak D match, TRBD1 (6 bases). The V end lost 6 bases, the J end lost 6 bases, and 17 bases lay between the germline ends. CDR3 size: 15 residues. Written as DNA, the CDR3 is TGTGCCAGCAGACCAACCGGGACATGGGATGAAAAACTGTTTTTT. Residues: CASRPTGTWDEKLFF.

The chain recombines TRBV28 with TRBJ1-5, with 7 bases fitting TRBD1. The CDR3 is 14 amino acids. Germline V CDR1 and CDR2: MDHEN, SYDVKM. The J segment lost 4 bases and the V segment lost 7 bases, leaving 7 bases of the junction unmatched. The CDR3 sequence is CASNGQALNQPQHF. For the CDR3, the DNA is TGTGCCAGCAACGGACAGGCTTTGAATCAGCCCCAGCATTTT.

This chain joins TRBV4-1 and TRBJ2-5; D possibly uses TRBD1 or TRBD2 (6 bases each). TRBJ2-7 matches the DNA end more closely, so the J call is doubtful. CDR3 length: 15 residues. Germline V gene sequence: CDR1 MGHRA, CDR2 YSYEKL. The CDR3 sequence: CASSQDWGAGYEQYF. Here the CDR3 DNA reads TGCGCCAGCAGCCAAGATTGGGGGGCTGGCTACGAGCAGTACTTC.

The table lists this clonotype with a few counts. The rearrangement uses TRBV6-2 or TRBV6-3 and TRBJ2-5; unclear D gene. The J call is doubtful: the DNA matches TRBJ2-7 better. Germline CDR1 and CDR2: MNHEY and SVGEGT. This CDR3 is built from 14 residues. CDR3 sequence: CASSYSTVWDEQYF. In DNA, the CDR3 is TGTGCCAGCAGTTACTCGACGGTCTGGGACGAGCAGTACTTC.

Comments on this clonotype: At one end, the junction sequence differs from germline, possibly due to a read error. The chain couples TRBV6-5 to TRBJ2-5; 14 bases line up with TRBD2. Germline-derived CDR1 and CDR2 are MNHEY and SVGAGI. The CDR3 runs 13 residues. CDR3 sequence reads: CASSGLAGGHLRF. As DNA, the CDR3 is TGTGCCAGCAGCGGACTAGCGGGGGGCCACTTACGCTTC.

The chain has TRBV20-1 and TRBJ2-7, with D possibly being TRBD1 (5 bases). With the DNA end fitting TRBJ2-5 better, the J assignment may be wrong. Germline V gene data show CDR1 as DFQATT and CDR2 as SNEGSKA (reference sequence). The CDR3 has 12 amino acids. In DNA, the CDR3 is TGCAGTACTATTAGCAGGGATGAGACCCAGTACTTC. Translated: CSTISRDETQYF.